The next 25 T cell receptor beta chains were all read from a single sample in a study of tumor-infiltrating lymphocytes in localized non-small cell lung cancer. The repertoire was sequenced with immunoSEQ multiplex PCR; TCRdb's copy has only in-frame clones and lacks some. Among roughly 13,000 clones listed, approximately 71% were seen once. Sequencing input: lung tumor tissue. Every receptor here comes from a human donor with non-small cell lung cancer.

This clone came up a few times. This sequence joins TRBV27 and TRBJ2-7; 8 bases are a match to TRBD2. The CDR3 is made up of 18 amino acids. The V and J ends lost 6 bases and 9 bases, in that order; junction bases with no gene match: 25. Germline CDR1 and CDR2: MNHEY and SMNVEV (reference sequence). The DNA for the CDR3 is TGTGCCAGCAGCCCCTTAGGCCCAGCGGGGGCGTTAAGCTATGTGCAGTACTTC. Encoded protein: CASSPLGPAGALSYVQYF.

The J gene is TRBJ2-7, the V gene TRBV15; TRBD1 aligns across 7 bases. This CDR3 is 15 amino acids long. The V and J ends lost 0 bases and 2 bases, in that order; junction bases with no gene match: 4. The germline gives CDR1 LNHNV, CDR2 YYDKDF (reference sequence). DNA of the CDR3: TGTGCCACCAGCAGAGATAAAGGGGGCCCCTACGAGCAGTACTTC. It translates to CATSRDKGGPYEQYF.

A few counts support this clone. The DNA of the CDR3 is TGTGCCAGCAGGTCTGGCAGGGTCCATGAGCAGTTCTTC. Its translation: CASRSGRVHEQFF. J is TRBJ2-1 and V is TRBV11-2; D perhaps matches TRBD1 (5 bases). CDR1 is SGHAT and CDR2 is FQNNGV in the germline V gene. This CDR3 has 13 amino acids. The ends were cut back, 6 bases at V and 8 bases at J, with 14 bases in the middle.

The chain is built from TRBV5-1 and TRBJ1-2; no definite D call. V shed 3 bases and J shed 8 bases, with 11 bases lying between them. Germline V gene data show CDR1 as SGHRS and CDR2 as YFSETQ. The CDR3 covers 12 residues. This chain's CDR3 is CASSSLLGGYTF. The CDR3 DNA sequence: TGCGCCAGCAGCTCGCTGTTAGGGGGCTACACCTTC.

The chain uses TRBV30 and TRBJ2-5; D may be TRBD2 (6 bases). This CDR3 spans 14 amino acids. CDR1 is GTSNPN, CDR2 SVGIG, per germline (reference sequence). V dropped 0 bases and J dropped 1 base, with 9 bases sitting between them. The CDR3: CAWSVLGGQETQYF. The CDR3 DNA sequence: TGTGCCTGGAGTGTATTGGGGGGCCAAGAGACCCAGTACTTC.

This chain uses TRBV5-6 with TRBJ1-1; D is undetermined. There are 13 residues in the CDR3. Trimming stripped 0 bases from V and 4 bases from J, with 7 bases between. CDR1 SGHDT and CDR2 YYEEEE come from the germline V gene. CDR3 nucleotides: TGTGCCAGCAGCTTGGTGGCGGGCACTGAAGCTTTCTTT. It codes for CASSLVAGTEAFF.

This clone came up a few times. The rearrangement uses TRBV30 and TRBJ1-2, with a weak D call TRBD1 (5 bases). V was clipped by 8 bases and J by 8 bases, with 15 bases between them. CDR1 GTSNPN and CDR2 SVGIG come from the germline V gene (reference sequence). The CDR3 length is 11 residues. The DNA of the CDR3 is TGTGCCCGCCTTCGGGGGGAGGGCTACACCTTC. Amino acid sequence: CARLRGEGYTF.

The V and J genes are TRBV5-4 and TRBJ2-2; D possibly corresponds to TRBD2 (6 bases). The CDR3 consists of 16 residues. The germline V gene encodes CDR1 SGHNT and CDR2 YYREEE (reference sequence). V lost 3 bases and J 1 base, leaving 13 bases between the germline ends. The CDR3: CASSSGLTRNTGELFF. The CDR3 DNA reads TGTGCCAGCAGCTCGGGACTCACACGGAACACCGGGGAGCTGTTTTTT.

This clone was detected once. The chain uses TRBV5-4 and TRBJ1-1; a possible D gene is TRBD1 (6 bases). The germline V gene encodes CDR1 SGHNT and CDR2 YYREEE (reference sequence). The V end lost 4 bases, the J end lost 1 base, and 17 bases lay between the germline ends. The CDR3 consists of 16 residues. The CDR3 nucleotides read TGTGCCAGCAGCCCCTCGGGGGGGCCATGGAACACTGAAGCTTTCTTT. Translation gives CASSPSGGPWNTEAFF.

In this sample, this clone turned up once. The chain joins TRBV4-1 to TRBJ2-4; D assignment may be TRBD1 or TRBD2 (6 bases each). Per the germline V gene, CDR1 is MGHRA and CDR2 is YSYEKL. Deletions cut 3 bases from V and 0 bases from J, with 15 bases between. This CDR3 is built from 17 residues. The CDR3 DNA sequence: TGCGCCAGCAGCCATGTACAGGGAGGACTAGCCAAAAACATTCAGTACTTC. This encodes CASSHVQGGLAKNIQYF.

The J gene is TRBJ2-2, the V gene TRBV7-9; 14 nucleotides line up with TRBD2. CDR3 length equals 18 residues. Germline values: CDR1 SEHNR, CDR2 FQNEAQ (reference sequence). The V gene end was trimmed by 4 bases and the J gene end by 2 bases; junction bases not matched to a gene: 6. The CDR3, as DNA: TGTGCCAGCAGCTCAAGACTAGCGGGAGGGCTAAACACCGGGGAGCTGTTTTTT. Protein product: CASSSRLAGGLNTGELFF.

The genes are TRBV6-6 and TRBJ1-2; D perhaps matches TRBD1 (5 bases). The germline V and J ends were trimmed by 8 bases and 2 bases, with 15 bases remaining between them. Germline CDR1 and CDR2: MNHNY and SVGAGI (reference sequence). The CDR3 is 14 amino acids. The CDR3 reads CASLGTISNYGYTF. Here the CDR3 DNA reads TGTGCCAGCCTAGGGACCATATCCAACTATGGCTACACCTTC.

The chain employs TRBV18 and TRBJ1-2, with TRBD1 identical over 8 bases. The CDR3 spans 14 residues. V lost 2 bases to trimming and J lost 3 bases; unmatched junction nucleotides: 2. Germline CDR1 KGHSH, CDR2 LQKENI. CDR3 protein: CASSPVQGDYGYTF. CDR3 sequence (DNA): TGTGCCAGCTCACCAGTACAGGGGGACTATGGCTACACCTTC.

There are a few counts of this clone. V is TRBV5-1 and J is TRBJ2-7; TRBD1 matches 9 bases. The CDR3 has 14 amino acids. V shed 2 bases and J 6 bases; nucleotides not matched to a gene: 6. CDR1 is SGHRS, CDR2 YFSETQ, per germline. The DNA for the CDR3 is TGCGCCAGCAGCTTAGGGACAGGGTTAGGCGAGCAGTACTTC. This sequence encodes CASSLGTGLGEQYF.

CDR3 region: CASSSGLGEKLFF. The CDR3 DNA reads TGTGCCAGCAGTTCAGGGTTGGGTGAAAAACTGTTTTTT. The chain is built from TRBV7-9 and TRBJ1-4, with D possibly TRBD1 on 5 matching bases. The V and J ends lost 6 bases and 7 bases respectively, with 12 bases between them. The CDR3 spans 13 residues. Germline CDR1 reads SEHNR; CDR2 reads FQNEAQ (reference sequence).

This clone was counted only a few times. The chain recombines TRBV5-1 with TRBJ2-7; D is possibly TRBD1 (8 bases). V lost 6 bases to trimming and J lost 4 bases, with 17 bases between them. Germline-derived CDR1 and CDR2 are SGHRS and YFSETQ. The CDR3 loop spans 14 amino acids. CDR3 residues: CASTQQGGLYEQYF. The CDR3 DNA is TGCGCCAGCACTCAACAGGGGGGGTTGTACGAGCAGTACTTC. The full variable domain, completed using reference TRBV5-1 and TRBJ2-7, is KAGVTQTPRYLIKTRGQQVTLSCSPISGHRSVSWYQQTPGQGLQFLFEYFSETQRNKGNFPGRFSGRQFSNSRSEMNVSTLELGDSALYLCASTQQGGLYEQYFGPGTRLTVT.

The chain joins TRBV18 to TRBJ2-7; the match to TRBD2 covers 9 bases. Per the germline V gene, CDR1 is KGHSH and CDR2 is LQKENI. The CDR3 has 13 amino acids. The ends lost 2 bases at V and 12 bases at J; junction bases unmatched: 8. The CDR3, as DNA: TGTGCCAGCTCACCATCCCAGCGGGAGGTTCCGTACTTC. This encodes CASSPSQREVPYF.

The chain couples TRBV7-2 to TRBJ1-5; perhaps TRBD1 as D (6 bases). The germline V and J ends were trimmed by 5 bases and 6 bases, with 14 bases remaining between them. The CDR3 totals 14 residues. The germline V gene has CDR1 SGHTA and CDR2 FQGNSA. This chain's CDR3 is CASSPRDTFQPQHF. CDR3 DNA sequence: TGTGCCAGCAGCCCCCGGGACACCTTTCAGCCCCAGCATTTT.

The rearrangement links TRBV6-5 to TRBJ2-7; TRBD1 matches at 11 bases. The germline CDR1 and CDR2 sequences are MNHEY and SVGAGI. The trim removed 6 bases at V and 0 bases at J, leaving 4 bases unmatched. The CDR3 runs to 15 residues. The CDR3 reads CASRPGTGGSYEQYF. The CDR3 region has the DNA TGTGCCAGCAGGCCAGGGACAGGGGGCTCCTACGAGCAGTACTTC.

The CDR3: CASSNLAGGNNEQFF. The CDR3 DNA follows: TGCGCCAGCAGCAACCTAGCGGGGGGCAACAATGAGCAGTTCTTC. The J gene is TRBJ2-1, the V gene TRBV5-1; 11 nucleotides line up with TRBD2. The CDR3 is 15 residues long. Germline assignment: CDR1 SGHRS and CDR2 YFSETQ. V dropped 4 bases and J dropped 5; count of bases not matched to a gene: 5.

This chain links TRBV5-1 with TRBJ2-3; D unclear. Germline assignment: CDR1 SGHRS and CDR2 YFSETQ. The V end was cut by 0 bases, the J end by 2 bases, with 4 bases between. The CDR3 runs to 13 residues. CDR3 nucleotide sequence: TGCGCCAGCAGCTTGGGACACACAGATACGCAGTATTTT. This gives the protein CASSLGHTDTQYF.

The rearrangement joins TRBV19 to TRBJ1-4; a possible D gene is TRBD1 (5 bases). V lost 5 bases and J lost 5, with 15 bases in between. This CDR3 comprises 15 residues. Germline values: CDR1 LNHDA, CDR2 SQIVND (reference sequence). CDR3 nucleotides: TGTGCCAGTAGTTTACGGGACCTCGAGAATGAAAAACTGTTTTTT. Residues: CASSLRDLENEKLFF.

This clone was counted once. The chain has TRBV7-9 and TRBJ2-1; 10 nucleotides align to TRBD2. Germline CDR1 is SEHNR and CDR2 is FQNEAQ (reference sequence). This CDR3 region has 17 residues. The J segment lost 2 bases and the V segment lost 2 bases, leaving 6 bases of the junction unmatched. In DNA, the CDR3 is TGTGCCAGCAGCTTAACTAGCGGGGACGCCCCCTACAATGAGCAGTTCTTC. Amino acid sequence: CASSLTSGDAPYNEQFF.

This clone was recorded a few times. This chain links TRBV6-5 with TRBJ2-2; no clear D gene. Germline values: CDR1 MNHEY, CDR2 SVGAGI. V was shortened by 4 bases and J by 0 bases, with 9 bases between the two germline ends. The CDR3 is 15 residues long. CDR3 nucleotide sequence: TGTGCCAGCAGTTTCGGTAACGCGAACACCGGGGAGCTGTTTTTT. Amino acid sequence: CASSFGNANTGELFF.

This clone was detected only a few times. V and J are TRBV4-1 and TRBJ1-5; D may be TRBD1 (6 bases). The V and J ends lost 5 bases and 5 bases respectively, with 10 bases between them. The CDR3 covers 13 residues. The V gene's germline CDR1 is MGHRA and CDR2 YSYEKL. The CDR3 sequence is CASSTHRDQPQHF. The CDR3 bases are TGCGCCAGCAGCACTCACAGGGATCAGCCCCAGCATTTT.